This T cell receptor (beta chain) was profiled in a study of blood T cells in healthy people across ages. This CDR3 comprises 14 residues. With 4 bases removed from V and 7 bases from J, the gap between germline ends came to 13 bases. CDR1 and CDR2 from the germline V gene are MNHEY and SVGEGT. Alongside a J-beta primer mix, a sample-barcoded 5' primer served in a second PCR lasting roughly 7 to 11 cycles. Each TCR beta cDNA got a 12-nucleotide random molecular identifier. TCRdb independently ran MiXCR on the 5' RACE reads; one entry per CDR3 protein. The sample carries more than 550,000 distinct CDR3 sequences, around a fifth recorded once. A word on this clonotype: Its antigen is undetermined.

Study-level findings and limits: The study found more naive CD4+ cells and higher diversity in long-lived than aged donors. When one million T cells were used, diversity estimates were thought to be underestimates. Samples with more naive T cells showed higher observed beta diversity.

The chain joins TRBV6-2 or TRBV6-3 to TRBJ2-2; D remains ambiguous. Sequencing input: blood. The sequence came from a man in his 70s in good health. The CDR3 DNA follows: TGTGCCAGCAGTTTCCAAGCTAGAGGCGGGGAGCTGTTTTTT. This codes for CASSFQARGGELFF.